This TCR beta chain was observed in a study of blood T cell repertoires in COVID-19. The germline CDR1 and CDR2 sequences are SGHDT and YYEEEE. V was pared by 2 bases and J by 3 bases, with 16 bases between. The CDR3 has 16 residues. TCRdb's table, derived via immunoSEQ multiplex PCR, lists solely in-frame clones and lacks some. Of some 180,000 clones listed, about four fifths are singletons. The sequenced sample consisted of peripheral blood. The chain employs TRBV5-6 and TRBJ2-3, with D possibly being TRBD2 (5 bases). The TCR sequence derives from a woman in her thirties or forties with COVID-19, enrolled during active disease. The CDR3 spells CASSLTGVVATDTQYF. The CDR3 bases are TGTGCCAGCAGCTTAACCGGGGTCGTGGCGACAGATACGCAGTATTTT.